The 5 T cell receptor beta chains presented below share a single source sample, sequenced in a study of early T cells in non-severe SARS-CoV-2 infection. MiXCR, run by TCRdb on the 5' RACE reads, gives a single entry per CDR3 protein. Among 100,000 to 120,000 distinct CDR3 sequences listed, roughly 13% were seen once. The sample consisted of whole blood, taken at baseline. The receptors derive from an adult who was a healthcare worker with PCR-confirmed SARS-CoV-2 infection or an uninfected control (not recorded which).

This clonotype was observed a handful of times. The chain joins TRBV20-1 to TRBJ1-5, with D possibly matching TRBD1 (6 bases). Looked up from germline, CDR1 is DFQATT and CDR2 is SNEGSKA (reference sequence). The CDR3 is made up of 14 amino acids. V was cut by 5 bases and J by 5 bases, with 16 bases left in between. The CDR3 nucleotides read TGCAGTGCTTATGGACAGCGGCCCGATCAGCCCCAGCATTTT. It specifies CSAYGQRPDQPQHF.

This chain connects TRBV18 to TRBJ2-3; TRBD2 agrees at 15 bases. Germline V gives CDR1 KGHSH, CDR2 LQKENI. Losses at the gene ends were 5 bases for V and 5 bases for J; bases not matched to a gene: 8. The CDR3 consists of 17 residues. As DNA, the CDR3 is TGTGCCAGCTCATCCGGACCGGGACTAGCGGGAGGAGATACGCAGTATTTT. Residues: CASSSGPGLAGGDTQYF.

CDR3 protein: CASSPRLAGSYNEQFF. The CDR3 DNA is TGTGCCAGCAGCCCACGACTAGCGGGCTCCTACAATGAGCAGTTCTTC. The genes are TRBV7-2 and TRBJ2-1; 10 nucleotides align to TRBD2. V shed 5 bases and J 0 bases; nucleotides not matched to a gene: 4. The CDR3 is 16 residues long. Germline loops: CDR1 SGHTA, CDR2 FQGNSA. Combining the CDR3 with reference TRBV7-2 and TRBJ2-1 gives the whole variable domain GAGVSQSPSNKVTEKGKDVELRCDPISGHTALYWYRQSLGQGLEFLIYFQGNSAPDKSGLPSDRFSAERTGGSVSTLTIQRTQQEDSAVYLCASSPRLAGSYNEQFFGPGTRLTVL.

This clonotype was seen once. This chain links TRBV6-5 with TRBJ1-2; D not certain. Germline V gene data show CDR1 as MNHEY and CDR2 as SVGAGI. This CDR3 comprises 12 residues. Trimming stripped 8 bases from V and 1 base from J, with 8 bases between. The CDR3 sequence is CASGRYNYGYTF. The CDR3 coding sequence is TGTGCCAGCGGGCGGTATAACTATGGCTACACCTTC.

This rearrangement joins TRBV7-9 to TRBJ1-5; the D is unclear. The germline V gene has CDR1 SEHNR and CDR2 FQNEAQ (reference sequence). The CDR3 has 15 amino acids. The germline V and J ends were trimmed by 0 bases and 4 bases, with 10 bases remaining between them. CDR3 amino acids: CASSLAAGGNQPQHF. The CDR3, as DNA: TGTGCCAGCAGCTTAGCAGCTGGAGGGAATCAGCCCCAGCATTTT. The whole variable domain, filled in from reference TRBV7-9 and TRBJ1-5, reads DTGVSQNPRHKITKRGQNVTFRCDPISEHNRLYWYRQTLGQGPEFLTYFQNEAQLEKSRLLSDRFSAERPKGSFSTLEIQRTEQGDSAMYLCASSLAAGGNQPQHFGDGTRLSIL.